One sample yielded the 12 T cell receptor beta chains listed below, sequenced in a study of cytomegalovirus exposure and HLA in healthy donors. Sequencing used immunoSEQ multiplex PCR; TCRdb keeps in-frame clones, though not all of them. The sample lists 120,000 or so clones; more than 95% were seen once. The sequenced sample was PBMCs. These receptors were taken from a man aged 18 to 35 in good health and CMV-seronegative.

The chain has TRBV15 and TRBJ2-2; tentatively, D is TRBD1 (7 bases). The CDR3 runs 15 residues. Deletions cut 1 base from V and 4 bases from J, with 10 bases between. CDR1 and CDR2 (germline): LNHNV, YYDKDF (reference sequence). The CDR3: CATSRVQGGTGELFF. As DNA, the CDR3 is TGTGCCACCAGCAGAGTCCAGGGGGGCACCGGGGAGCTGTTTTTT.

This rearrangement joins TRBV10-1 to TRBJ2-7; TRBD2 matches 14 bases. CDR3 size: 17 residues. Germline V gene sequence: CDR1 WNHNN, CDR2 SYGVQD (reference sequence). J lost 3 bases, V lost 0 bases, and 4 bases had no gene match. CDR3 sequence (DNA): TGCGCCAGCAGTGAGTCTGGACTAGCGGGAGGATTCTACGAGCAGTACTTC. Protein sequence: CASSESGLAGGFYEQYF.

The V and J genes are TRBV7-2 and TRBJ2-1; 7 bases are a match to TRBD2. Germline CDR1 is SGHTA and CDR2 is FQGNSA. This CDR3 contains 19 residues. The junction had 11 bases not matched to a gene; V was cut back by 0 bases and J by 0 bases. CDR3: CASSLAPRSGTISYNEQFF. CDR3 nucleotides: TGTGCCAGCAGCTTAGCGCCCCGAAGCGGGACCATCTCCTACAATGAGCAGTTCTTC. Full variable domain (remainder filled in from reference TRBV7-2 and TRBJ2-1): GAGVSQSPSNKVTEKGKDVELRCDPISGHTALYWYRQSLGQGLEFLIYFQGNSAPDKSGLPSDRFSAERTGGSVSTLTIQRTQQEDSAVYLCASSLAPRSGTISYNEQFFGPGTRLTVL.

The gene calls are TRBV6-1 and TRBJ1-1, with 11 bases lining up with TRBD1. The V and J ends lost 4 bases and 0 bases, in that order; junction bases with no gene match: 13. The CDR3 extends over 19 amino acids. Germline V CDR1 and CDR2: MNHNS, SASEGT. The CDR3 bases are TGTGCCAGCAGTGGACGGCAGGGACAGGGGGTGTTCCTGAACACTGAAGCTTTCTTT. This sequence encodes CASSGRQGQGVFLNTEAFF.

The chain couples TRBV12-5 to TRBJ2-7; TRBD2 aligns across 9 bases. The germline CDR1 and CDR2 sequences are LGHNT and FRNRAP. J lost 5 bases, V lost 0 bases, and 8 bases had no gene match. The CDR3 extends over 16 amino acids. The CDR3, as DNA: TGTGCTAGTGGTTTGGTATTTAGCGGGAGTATTAACGAGCAGTACTTC. Amino acids: CASGLVFSGSINEQYF.

The rearrangement joins TRBV4-1 to TRBJ2-5, with 8 bases aligning to TRBD2. The CDR3 totals 18 residues. J lost 1 base, V lost 2 bases, and 12 bases had no gene match. The germline CDR1 and CDR2 sequences are MGHRA and YSYEKL. The CDR3 is CASSQRAGGALAQETQYF. CDR3 DNA: TGCGCCAGCAGCCAAAGGGCGGGAGGAGCACTGGCCCAAGAGACCCAGTACTTC.

In this sample, this clone turned up once. The J gene is TRBJ2-1, the V gene TRBV29-1, with D possibly matching TRBD1 (5 bases). Germline V CDR1 and CDR2: SQVTM, ANQGSEA. The CDR3 length is 13 residues. V was cut by 5 bases and J by 6 bases, with 14 bases left in between. The CDR3 spells CSVLLGASNEQFF. The CDR3 bases are TGCAGCGTTCTGCTTGGGGCTAGCAATGAGCAGTTCTTC.

The gene calls are TRBV19 and TRBJ2-3; D might be TRBD2 (7 bases). Germline V gene sequence: CDR1 LNHDA, CDR2 SQIVND (reference sequence). Trimming left V 3 bases short and J 2 bases short, with 9 bases between. The CDR3 has 14 residues. CDR3 sequence (DNA): TGTGCCAGTAGTATCGGGGGGCACACAGATACGCAGTATTTT. Encoded protein: CASSIGGHTDTQYF.

The gene calls are TRBV4-3 and TRBJ2-1, with no clear D. The germline V gene encodes CDR1 LGHNA and CDR2 YSLEER. V gave up 1 base and J gave up 5 bases, with 6 bases separating them. This CDR3 is 13 amino acids long. The CDR3 reads CASSQGTNNEQFF. The CDR3 DNA follows: TGCGCCAGCAGCCAAGGCACTAACAATGAGCAGTTCTTC.

The chain couples TRBV30 to TRBJ1-3, with D hard to call. With 5 bases removed from V and 0 bases from J, the gap between germline ends came to 8 bases. CDR1 and CDR2 from the germline V gene are GTSNPN and SVGIG (reference sequence). CDR3 length equals 13 residues. For the CDR3, the DNA is TGTGCCTGGCTCCGGGACTCTGGAAACACCATATATTTT. Its translation is CAWLRDSGNTIYF.

The chain couples TRBV15 to TRBJ1-2; no firm D call. V was shortened by 0 bases and J by 8 bases, with 16 bases between the two germline ends. Germline V gene data show CDR1 as LNHNV and CDR2 as YYDKDF (reference sequence). The CDR3 has 15 amino acids. The CDR3 loop reads CATSRDEWQVIGYTF. CDR3 coding DNA: TGTGCCACCAGCAGAGATGAGTGGCAGGTTATCGGCTACACCTTC.

The chain combines TRBV5-8 with TRBJ2-2; D is possibly TRBD1 (5 bases). Deletions cut 2 bases from V and 0 bases from J, with 8 bases between. CDR1 is SGHTS, CDR2 YDEGEE, per germline. The CDR3 extends over 15 amino acids. The CDR3 DNA follows: TGTGCCAGCAGCTTACGGACAACGAACACCGGGGAGCTGTTTTTT. Amino acid sequence: CASSLRTTNTGELFF.